This entry describes one TCR beta chain. Its antigen is as yet unknown. This sample stems from a study of shared clonotypes between healthy human individuals. The study, taken as a whole, reports: Lower generation probabilities were found for non-shared clonotypes than for those shared by all four donors. Around 5% of naive CD4 clonotypes were common to four donors.

Germline CDR1 is KGHSH and CDR2 is LQKENI. This CDR3 contains 13 residues. V dropped 2 bases and J dropped 8 bases, with 10 bases sitting between them. Original handling: Filtering differed for immunoSEQ, which gave only junction sequences without quality scores. The repertoire was sequenced with immunoSEQ multiplex PCR; TCRdb's copy has only in-frame clones and lacks some. Clonal size and the V and J genes are those of that table, whereas D and trimming came from the DNA. The table records roughly 2.2 million clones, roughly 90% of them present only once. This TCR came from a man between 18 and 29 years old in good health. Some clones in this sample may be carry-over from other donors' samples. The sequenced material came from naive CD4+ T cells from PBMCs. Noted subset: CD45RA+ positively selected. The chain couples TRBV18 to TRBJ1-5; D gene ambiguous. CDR3 protein: CASSPIPEEPQHF. The CDR3 DNA reads TGTGCCAGCTCACCAATCCCGGAAGAGCCCCAGCATTTT.